The 7 T cell receptor beta chains listed next were all sequenced from one sample in a study of T cell changes during pregnancy in multiple sclerosis (dated by TCRdb to the late 2010s). The library relied on the immunoSEQ multiplex PCR assay. As stored in TCRdb, this immuneACCESS dataset retains in-frame rearrangements with V and J assigned. A fraction of the clones does not appear; measured against another copy, unresolved V genes explain less than half of the discrepancy, and the remainder lacks a known reason. The sample has under 65,000 clones on record, 85% to 95% of them singletons. The ten largest clones add up to around 3.7% of the sample. This specimen was CD8+ T cells from peripheral blood mononuclear cells, taken in the second trimester of pregnancy. These receptors were collected from a female donor with multiple sclerosis, enrolled in a pregnancy study.

V is TRBV15 and J is TRBJ1-4; possibly TRBD1 for D (5 bases). This CDR3 has 16 amino acids. Germline CDR1 and CDR2: LNHNV and YYDKDF (reference sequence). V lost 6 bases and J lost 0, with 14 bases in between. The CDR3 DNA is TGTGCCACCAGTAACTTTGACAGCTCAACTAATGAAAAACTGTTTTTT. Residues: CATSNFDSSTNEKLFF.

The chain uses TRBV29-1 and TRBJ2-4, with D maybe TRBD2 (5 bases). Germline values: CDR1 SQVTM, CDR2 ANQGSEA. V was pared by 6 bases and J by 5 bases, with 5 bases between. This CDR3 comprises 10 residues. The CDR3 spells CSVEENIQYF. The CDR3 region has the DNA TGCAGCGTGGAGGAAAACATTCAGTACTTC.

This chain joins TRBV19 and TRBJ2-7; a possible D gene is TRBD2 (5 bases). Trimming stripped 4 bases from V and 4 bases from J, with 23 bases between. Germline V gene data show CDR1 as LNHDA and CDR2 as SQIVND (reference sequence). The CDR3 contains 17 residues. CDR3 region: CASSNTPFMAGGYEQYF. Written as DNA, the CDR3 is TGTGCCAGTAGTAACACCCCCTTTATGGCGGGCGGTTACGAGCAGTACTTC. The full variable domain, completed using reference TRBV19 and TRBJ2-7, is DGGITQSPKYLFRKEGQNVTLSCEQNLNHDAMYWYRQDPGQGLRLIYYSQIVNDFQKGDIAEGYSVSREKKESFPLTVTSAQKNPTAFYLCASSNTPFMAGGYEQYFGPGTRLTVT.

V is TRBV4-3 and J is TRBJ2-1; 7 bases agree with TRBD1. The ends lost 2 bases at V and 1 base at J; junction bases unmatched: 5. Looked up from germline, CDR1 is LGHNA and CDR2 is YSLEER. The CDR3 contains 16 residues. For the CDR3, the DNA is TGCGCCAGCAGCCAAACCCAACAGGGGTCCTACAATGAGCAGTTCTTC. Translated, it gives CASSQTQQGSYNEQFF.

This chain uses TRBV10-1 with TRBJ2-5, with D perhaps TRBD2 (7 bases). This CDR3 is 15 amino acids long. Between the trimmed V and J ends, which lost 9 bases and 4 bases, there was a span of 21 bases. Germline loops: CDR1 WNHNN, CDR2 SYGVQD (reference sequence). This CDR3 reads CASGPGRGARETQYF. CDR3 bases: TGCGCCAGTGGCCCAGGACGGGGGGCCAGAGAGACCCAGTACTTC.

The chain has TRBV9 and TRBJ2-7; D is possibly TRBD1 (5 bases). V was pared by 1 base and J by 1 base, with 21 bases between. Germline assignment: CDR1 SGDLS and CDR2 YYNGEE. The CDR3 is 18 amino acids. The CDR3 DNA is TGTGCCAGCAGCGTAAGCTCAATAACAGGAACCTTTTCCTACGAGCAGTACTTC. Translated, it gives CASSVSSITGTFSYEQYF. Full variable domain (remainder filled in from reference TRBV9 and TRBJ2-7): DSGVTQTPKHLITATGQRVTLRCSPRSGDLSVYWYQQSLDQGLQFLIQYYNGEERAKGNILERFSAQQFPDLHSELNLSSLELGDSALYFCASSVSSITGTFSYEQYFGPGTRLTVT.

This chain joins TRBV4-3 and TRBJ2-7; D is possibly TRBD1 (6 bases). V lost 0 bases and J 2 bases, leaving 14 bases between the germline ends. The CDR3 is 16 amino acids. The germline V gene encodes CDR1 LGHNA and CDR2 YSLEER. The chain's CDR3 is CASSQERVAGAYEQYF. DNA for the CDR3: TGCGCCAGCAGCCAAGAAAGGGTGGCAGGGGCCTACGAGCAGTACTTC.